The entry below gives a single T cell receptor beta chain sequence along with its context. A read error may account for a junction end that differs from germline. The same CDR3 arises from other DNA sequences in this sample as well. The germline CDR1 and CDR2 sequences are SGHAT and FQNNGV. This CDR3 comprises 15 residues. The data are from a study of cytomegalovirus exposure and HLA in healthy donors. The PCR was carried out with 60 Vbeta primers and 13 Jbeta primers. Some clones are missing from TCRdb's copy, which holds only in-frame ones; the method was immunoSEQ multiplex PCR. Here the sample spans some 220,000 clones, 70% to 80% being singletons.

The chain combines TRBV11-2 with TRBJ2-2; the match to TRBD2 covers 10 bases. The receptor comes from a woman aged 60 to 75 in good health and CMV-seropositive. Sequencing input: PBMCs. CDR3: CVSRIAGGNTGELFF. Here the CDR3 DNA reads TGTGTCAGCAGAATAGCGGGAGGAAACACCGGGGAGCTGTTTTTT.